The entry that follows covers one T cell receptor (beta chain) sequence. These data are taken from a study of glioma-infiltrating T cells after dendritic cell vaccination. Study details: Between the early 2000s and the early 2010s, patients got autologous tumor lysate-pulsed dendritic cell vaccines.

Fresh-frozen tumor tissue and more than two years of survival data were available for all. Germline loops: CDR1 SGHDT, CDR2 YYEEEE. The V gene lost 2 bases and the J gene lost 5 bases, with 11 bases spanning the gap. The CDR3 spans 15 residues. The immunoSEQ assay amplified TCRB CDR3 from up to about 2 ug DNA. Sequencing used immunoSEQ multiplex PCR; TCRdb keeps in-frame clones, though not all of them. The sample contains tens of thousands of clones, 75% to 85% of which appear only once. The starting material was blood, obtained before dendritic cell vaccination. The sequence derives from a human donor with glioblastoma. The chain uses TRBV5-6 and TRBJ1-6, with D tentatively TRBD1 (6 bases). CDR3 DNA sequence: TGTGCCAGCAGCTTCCGACAGGCTGATAATTCACCCCTCCACTTT. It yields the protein CASSFRQADNSPLHF.